This entry is about one T cell receptor (beta chain). The V end was cut by 4 bases, the J end by 4 bases, with 16 bases between. Per the germline V gene, CDR1 is SEHNR and CDR2 is FQNEAQ (reference sequence). This CDR3 region has 16 residues. The sample is drawn from a study of blood T cell repertoires in COVID-19. Whole-study context: Sites across the United States, Italy and Spain contributed samples from acute and convalescent COVID-19. T cells, B-cell-depleted T cells, or PBMCs provided the cDNA or gDNA that served as material.

Per the original data handling: Reference gene primer amplification in the assay estimated nucleated cell counts. The repertoire was sequenced with immunoSEQ multiplex PCR; TCRdb's copy has only in-frame clones and lacks some. V, J and clone size reflect that table, while D and trimming were determined from the DNA. Of tens of thousands of clones in the sample, about four fifths were seen once. The genes are TRBV7-9 and TRBJ1-4, with TRBD1 as a possible D gene (5 bases). The sequence was collected from a woman aged 80 or over with acute or convalescent COVID-19. Sequencing used peripheral blood. In DNA form, the CDR3 reads TGTGCCAGCAGCTCTACAGGATCAGCACATAATGAAAAACTGTTTTTT. This sequence encodes CASSSTGSAHNEKLFF.